A single sample is the source of the 10 T cell receptor beta chains below, sequenced in a study of T cells in Graves' hyperthyroidism and ophthalmopathy. Regions amplified from RNA transcripts were the TCR beta CDR3 regions. The primer set for the first-round RT-PCR of the TCR CDR3 was HTBI. One entry per CDR3 protein, called by TCRdb with MiXCR from the multiplex PCR reads. The sample shows some 420,000 distinct CDR3 sequences, roughly 13% of them seen only once. The sequenced sample was blood. These receptors were obtained from a woman under 30 with Graves' hyperthyroidism.

This clonotype showed up many times. The chain joins TRBV30 to TRBJ1-1, with TRBD1 as a possible D gene (6 bases). CDR1 is GTSNPN, CDR2 SVGIG, per germline (reference sequence). Trimming pared 4 bases from V and 4 bases from J, leaving 10 bases between. The CDR3 spans 12 residues. This CDR3 is CAWNREVTEAFF. The CDR3 DNA reads as TGTGCCTGGAACAGGGAGGTCACTGAAGCTTTCTTT. Full variable domain (missing parts from reference TRBV30 and TRBJ1-1): SQTIHQWPATLVQPVGSPLSLECTVEGTSNPNLYWYRQAAGRGLQLLFYSVGIGQISSEVPQNLSASRPQDRQFILSSKKLLLSDSGFYLCAWNREVTEAFFGQGTRLTVV.

This clonotype was detected many times. This CDR3 reads CASSLTDSRYNEQFF. DNA of the CDR3: TGTGCCAGCAGTTTAACAGACAGTCGATACAATGAGCAGTTCTTC. J is TRBJ2-1 and V is TRBV12-3 or TRBV12-4, with D tentatively TRBD1 (5 bases). The CDR3 runs 15 residues. The V end was cut by 2 bases, the J end by 4 bases, with 12 bases between.

The V and J genes are TRBV7-2 and TRBJ1-2; 7 nucleotides match TRBD1. The germline CDR1 and CDR2 sequences are SGHTA and FQGNSA. V shed 4 bases and J 7 bases; nucleotides not matched to a gene: 9. This CDR3 is 14 amino acids long. The CDR3 coding sequence is TGTGCCAGCAGCTGGGGACAGTCTCTGGGTGGCTACACCTTC. This codes for CASSWGQSLGGYTF.

This clonotype came up many times. The chain's CDR3 is CASSQGTGKETQYF. The DNA for the CDR3 is TGTGCCAGCAGTCAGGGGACAGGCAAAGAGACCCAGTACTTC. The chain combines TRBV28 with TRBJ2-5; 8 positions agree with TRBD1. The CDR3 sequence is 14 residues long. After removal of 5 bases from V and 3 bases from J, the junction contained 5 bases not matched to a gene. Germline CDR1 and CDR2: MDHEN and SYDVKM.

This clonotype was seen only a few times. The J gene is TRBJ2-7, the V gene TRBV20-1; D call uncertain. V was shortened by 1 base and J by 9 bases, with 13 bases between the two germline ends. The germline V gene encodes CDR1 DFQATT and CDR2 SNEGSKA (reference sequence). The CDR3 has 12 amino acids. The CDR3 DNA is TGCAGTGCTAGAGCCGTGGCGGCCCTGCAGTACTTC. As protein: CSARAVAALQYF.

This clonotype was counted only a few times. The chain uses TRBV27 and TRBJ1-6; D call uncertain. The CDR3 covers 16 residues. V shed 0 bases and J shed 7 bases, with 13 bases lying between them. Germline V gene data show CDR1 as MNHEY and CDR2 as SMNVEV (reference sequence). The CDR3 DNA reads as TGTGCCAGCAGTTTATCGATTTCGGACCCAAATTCACCCCTCCACTTT. This translates into CASSLSISDPNSPLHF.

This clonotype was picked up many times. The chain combines TRBV6-1 with TRBJ1-5; D gene unclear. Trimming left V 3 bases short and J 7 bases short, with 10 bases between. The CDR3 loop spans 13 amino acids. CDR1 is MNHNS, CDR2 SASEGT, per germline. The DNA of the CDR3 is TGTGCCAGCAGTGAGTATGGGTTCCAGCCCCAGCATTTT. Amino acids: CASSEYGFQPQHF.

At least ten counts were recorded for this clonotype. This chain joins TRBV4-2 and TRBJ2-5, with 8 bases fitting TRBD1. Germline trimming cut 1 base from V and 5 bases from J; bases unmatched to any gene: 3. The CDR3 has 14 amino acids. Germline CDR1 and CDR2: LGHNA and YNFKEQ. CDR3 nucleotide sequence: TGTGCCAGCAGCCAAGGACAGGGGTGGGAGACCCAGTACTTC. Amino acid sequence: CASSQGQGWETQYF.

The chain recombines TRBV20-1 with TRBJ2-1; the match to TRBD2 covers 9 bases. J lost 7 bases, V lost 1 base, and 8 bases had no gene match. The germline gives CDR1 DFQATT, CDR2 SNEGSKA (reference sequence). CDR3 size: 15 residues. The CDR3: CSARGLAGIRNEQFF. CDR3 coding DNA: TGCAGTGCTAGAGGCCTAGCGGGAATACGGAATGAGCAGTTCTTC.

This clonotype showed up just a few times. The chain links TRBV10-2 to TRBJ2-3, with 8 bases matching TRBD2. The germline CDR1 and CDR2 sequences are WSHSY and SAAADI. The ends lost 4 bases at V and 4 bases at J; junction bases unmatched: 4. This CDR3 is built from 14 residues. CDR3 loop: CASSVGREADTQYF. CDR3 coding DNA: TGCGCCAGCAGTGTGGGGCGGGAGGCAGATACGCAGTATTTT.